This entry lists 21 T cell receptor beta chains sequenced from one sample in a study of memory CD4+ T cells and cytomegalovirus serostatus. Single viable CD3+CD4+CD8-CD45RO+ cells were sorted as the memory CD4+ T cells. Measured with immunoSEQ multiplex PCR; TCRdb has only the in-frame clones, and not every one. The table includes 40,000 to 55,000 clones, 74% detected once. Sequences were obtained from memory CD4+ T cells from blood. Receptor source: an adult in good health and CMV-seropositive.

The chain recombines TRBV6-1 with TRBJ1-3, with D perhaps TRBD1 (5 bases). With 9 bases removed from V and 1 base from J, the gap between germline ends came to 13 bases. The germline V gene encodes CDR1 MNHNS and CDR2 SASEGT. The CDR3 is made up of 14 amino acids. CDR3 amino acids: CASRQTGSGNTIYF. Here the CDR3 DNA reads TGTGCCAGTAGACAAACAGGATCTGGAAACACCATATATTTT.

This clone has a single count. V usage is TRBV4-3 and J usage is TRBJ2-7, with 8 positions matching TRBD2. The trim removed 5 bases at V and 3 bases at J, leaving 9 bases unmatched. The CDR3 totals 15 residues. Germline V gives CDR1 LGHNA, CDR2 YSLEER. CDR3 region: CASSTHTSGGYEQYF. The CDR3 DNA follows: TGCGCCAGCAGCACCCATACTAGCGGTGGCTACGAGCAGTACTTC.

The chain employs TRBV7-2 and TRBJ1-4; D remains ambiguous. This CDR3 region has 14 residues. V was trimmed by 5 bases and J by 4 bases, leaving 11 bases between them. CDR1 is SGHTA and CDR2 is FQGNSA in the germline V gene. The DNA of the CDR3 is TGTGCCAGCAGCCAAGCAAGGCTTAATGAAAAACTGTTTTTT. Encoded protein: CASSQARLNEKLFF. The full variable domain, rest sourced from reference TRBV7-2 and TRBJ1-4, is GAGVSQSPSNKVTEKGKDVELRCDPISGHTALYWYRQSLGQGLEFLIYFQGNSAPDKSGLPSDRFSAERTGGSVSTLTIQRTQQEDSAVYLCASSQARLNEKLFFGSGTQLSVL.

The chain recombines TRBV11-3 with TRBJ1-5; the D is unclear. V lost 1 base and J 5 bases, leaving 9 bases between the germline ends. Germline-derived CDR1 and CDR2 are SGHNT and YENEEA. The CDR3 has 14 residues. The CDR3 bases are TGTGCCAGCAGCTTAGGAAGGGATCATCAGCCCCAGCATTTT. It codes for CASSLGRDHQPQHF.

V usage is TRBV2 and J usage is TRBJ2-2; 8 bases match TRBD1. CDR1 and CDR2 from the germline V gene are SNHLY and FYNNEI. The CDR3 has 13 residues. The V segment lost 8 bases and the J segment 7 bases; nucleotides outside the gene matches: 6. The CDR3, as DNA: TGTGCCAGCGCCGACAGGGGTGGCGGGGAGCTGTTTTTT. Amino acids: CASADRGGGELFF.

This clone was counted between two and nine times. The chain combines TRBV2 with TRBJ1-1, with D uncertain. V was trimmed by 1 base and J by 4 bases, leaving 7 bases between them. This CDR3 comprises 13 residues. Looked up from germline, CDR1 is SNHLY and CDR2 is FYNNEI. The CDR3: CASSEGTGTEAFF. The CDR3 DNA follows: TGTGCCAGCAGTGAAGGGACGGGCACTGAAGCTTTCTTT.

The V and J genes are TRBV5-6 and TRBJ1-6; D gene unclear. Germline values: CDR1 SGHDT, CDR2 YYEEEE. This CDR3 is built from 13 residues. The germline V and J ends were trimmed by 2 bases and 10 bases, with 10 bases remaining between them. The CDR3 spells CASSLFWNSPLHF. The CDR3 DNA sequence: TGTGCCAGCAGCTTATTTTGGAACTCACCCCTCCACTTT.

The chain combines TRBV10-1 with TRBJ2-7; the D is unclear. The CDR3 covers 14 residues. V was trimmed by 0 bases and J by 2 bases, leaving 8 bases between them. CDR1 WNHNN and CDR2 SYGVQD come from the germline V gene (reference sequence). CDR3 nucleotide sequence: TGCGCCAGCAGTGAGTCGGGGTCCGCCTACGAGCAGTACTTC. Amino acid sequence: CASSESGSAYEQYF.

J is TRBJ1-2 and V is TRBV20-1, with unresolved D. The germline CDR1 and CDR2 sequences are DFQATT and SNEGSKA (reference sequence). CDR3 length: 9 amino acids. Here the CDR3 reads CSDYYGYTF. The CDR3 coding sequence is TGCAGCGACTACTATGGCTACACCTTC.

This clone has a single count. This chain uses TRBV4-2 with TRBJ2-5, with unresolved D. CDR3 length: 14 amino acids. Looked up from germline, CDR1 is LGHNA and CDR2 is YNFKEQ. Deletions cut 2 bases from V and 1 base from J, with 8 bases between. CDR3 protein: CASSQMGSQETQYF. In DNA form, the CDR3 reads TGTGCCAGCAGCCAAATGGGAAGCCAAGAGACCCAGTACTTC.

The CDR3 here is CASSVGLATYEQYF. In nucleotides, the CDR3 is TGTGCCAGCAGCGTCGGACTAGCGACCTACGAGCAGTACTTC. The rearrangement joins TRBV9 to TRBJ2-7, with TRBD2 matching over 9 bases. Germline trimming cut 2 bases from V and 2 bases from J; bases unmatched to any gene: 2. Germline V CDR1 and CDR2: SGDLS, YYNGEE. The CDR3 covers 14 residues.

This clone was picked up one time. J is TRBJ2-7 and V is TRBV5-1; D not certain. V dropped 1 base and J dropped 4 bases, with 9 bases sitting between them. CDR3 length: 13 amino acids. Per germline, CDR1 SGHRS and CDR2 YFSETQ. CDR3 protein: CASSLSGPYEQYF. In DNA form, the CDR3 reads TGCGCCAGCAGCTTGAGTGGCCCTTACGAGCAGTACTTC. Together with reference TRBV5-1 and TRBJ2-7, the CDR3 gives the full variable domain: KAGVTQTPRYLIKTRGQQVTLSCSPISGHRSVSWYQQTPGQGLQFLFEYFSETQRNKGNFPGRFSGRQFSNSRSEMNVSTLELGDSALYLCASSLSGPYEQYFGPGTRLTVT.

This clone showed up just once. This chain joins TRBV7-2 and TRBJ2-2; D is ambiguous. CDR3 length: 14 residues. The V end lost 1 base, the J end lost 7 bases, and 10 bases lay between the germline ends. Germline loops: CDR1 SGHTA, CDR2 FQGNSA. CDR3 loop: CASSLGWGNGELFF. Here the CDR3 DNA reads TGTGCCAGCAGCTTAGGGTGGGGTAACGGGGAGCTGTTTTTT.

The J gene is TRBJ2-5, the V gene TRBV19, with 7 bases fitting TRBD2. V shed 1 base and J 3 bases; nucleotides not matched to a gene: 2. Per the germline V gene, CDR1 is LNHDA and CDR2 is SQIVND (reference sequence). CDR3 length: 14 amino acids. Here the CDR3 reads CASSIGGGEETQYF. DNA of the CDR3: TGTGCCAGTAGTATAGGGGGAGGGGAAGAGACCCAGTACTTC.

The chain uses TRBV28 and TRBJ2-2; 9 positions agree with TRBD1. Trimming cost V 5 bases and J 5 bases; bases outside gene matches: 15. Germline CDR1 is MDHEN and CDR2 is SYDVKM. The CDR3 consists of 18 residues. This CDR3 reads CASSQSPEQGAYTGELFF. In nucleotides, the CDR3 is TGTGCCAGCAGTCAAAGCCCCGAACAGGGGGCGTATACCGGGGAGCTGTTTTTT.

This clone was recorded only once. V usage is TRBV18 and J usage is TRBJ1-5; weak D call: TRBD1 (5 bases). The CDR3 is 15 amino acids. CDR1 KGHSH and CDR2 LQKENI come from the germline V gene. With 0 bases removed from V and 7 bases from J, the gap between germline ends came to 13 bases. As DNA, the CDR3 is TGTGCCAGCTCACCACCGACGGGGGGAGGGCAGCCCCAGCATTTT. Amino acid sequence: CASSPPTGGGQPQHF. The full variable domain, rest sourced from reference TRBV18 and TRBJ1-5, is NAGVMQNPRHLVRRRGQEARLRCSPMKGHSHVYWYRQLPEEGLKFMVYLQKENIIDESGMPKERFSAEFPKEGPSILRIQQVVRGDSAAYFCASSPPTGGGQPQHFGDGTRLSIL.

For the CDR3, the DNA is TGTGCCAGCACCCTCGGGGTTAATGAAAAACTGTTTTTT. Encoded protein: CASTLGVNEKLFF. V and J are TRBV7-2 and TRBJ1-4; D is unresolved. Trimming took off 7 bases at V and 4 bases at J, with 10 bases between the two ends. Germline lookup yields CDR1 SGHTA and CDR2 FQGNSA. This CDR3 is 13 amino acids long.

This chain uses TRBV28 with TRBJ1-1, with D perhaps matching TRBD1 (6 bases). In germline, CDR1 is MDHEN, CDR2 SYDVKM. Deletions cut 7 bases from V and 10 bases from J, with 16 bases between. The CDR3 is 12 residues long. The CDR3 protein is CASTQGGRVAFF. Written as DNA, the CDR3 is TGTGCCAGCACCCAAGGGGGGCGGGTAGCTTTCTTT.

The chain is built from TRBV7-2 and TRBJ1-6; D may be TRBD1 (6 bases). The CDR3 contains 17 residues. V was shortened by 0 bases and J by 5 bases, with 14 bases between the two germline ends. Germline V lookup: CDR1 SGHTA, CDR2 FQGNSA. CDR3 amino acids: CASSLAMGGQDNSPLHF. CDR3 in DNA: TGTGCCAGCAGCTTAGCAATGGGGGGGCAGGATAATTCACCCCTCCACTTT. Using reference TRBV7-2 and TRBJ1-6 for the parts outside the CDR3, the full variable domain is GAGVSQSPSNKVTEKGKDVELRCDPISGHTALYWYRQSLGQGLEFLIYFQGNSAPDKSGLPSDRFSAERTGGSVSTLTIQRTQQEDSAVYLCASSLAMGGQDNSPLHFGNGTRLTVT.

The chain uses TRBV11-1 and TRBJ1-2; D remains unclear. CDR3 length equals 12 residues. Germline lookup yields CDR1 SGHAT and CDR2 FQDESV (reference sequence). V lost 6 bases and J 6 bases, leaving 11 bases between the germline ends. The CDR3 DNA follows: TGTGCCAGCAGTGATTGGGTTGATGGCTACACCTTC. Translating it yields CASSDWVDGYTF. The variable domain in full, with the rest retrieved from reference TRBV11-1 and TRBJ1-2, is EAEVAQSPRYKITEKSQAVAFWCDPISGHATLYWYRQILGQGPELLVQFQDESVVDDSQLPKDRFSAERLKGVDSTLKIQPAELGDSAMYLCASSDWVDGYTFGSGTRLTVV.

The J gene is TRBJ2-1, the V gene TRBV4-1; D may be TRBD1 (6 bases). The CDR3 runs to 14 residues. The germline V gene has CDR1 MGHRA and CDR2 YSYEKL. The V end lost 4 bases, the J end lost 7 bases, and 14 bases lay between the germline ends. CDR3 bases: TGCGCCAGCAGCCCTCCGACAGGTCTAAATGAGCAGTTCTTC. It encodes CASSPPTGLNEQFF.